Listed below are T cell receptor beta chains from one sample, sequenced in a study of T cells in Graves' hyperthyroidism and ophthalmopathy. TCRdb re-analysed the multiplex PCR reads in MiXCR, keeping a single row per CDR3 protein. The sample has 300,000 to 350,000 distinct CDR3 sequences; approximately 17% are singletons. The specimen was blood. These receptors were taken from a man aged 25-45 years with Graves' hyperthyroidism. The CDR3 runs from the conserved cysteine through the conserved F or W. Fields, in order: clone size, D gene, J gene, V gene, CDR3 protein, CDR3 DNA. The D gene is left open where the match is weak. Expanded clones get a size class; other rows say once, few or many, or leave the size out.

>many|.|TRBJ2-1|TRBV30
CAWTPISSYNEQFF
TGTGCCTGGACCCCAATAAGCTCCTACAATGAGCAGTTCTTC
>few|TRBD1|TRBJ2-5|TRBV5-4
CASNRQGEETQYF
TGTGCCAGCAACCGACAGGGTGAAGAGACCCAGTACTTC
>many|.|TRBJ1-2|TRBV28
CASTSGGQFPYDGYTF
TGTGCCAGCACCTCGGGGGGTCAGTTCCCCTATGATGGCTACACCTTC
>few|.|TRBJ1-6|TRBV2
CASSDLTGNSPLHF
TGTGCCAGCAGTGATTTGACAGGCAATTCACCCCTCCACTTT
>many|.|TRBJ2-7|TRBV2
CASSLDPYEQYF
TGTGCCAGCAGCCTCGATCCCTACGAGCAGTACTTC
>many|TRBD1|TRBJ2-5|TRBV11-2
CASSPEGAWETQYF
TGTGCCAGCAGCCCCGAGGGGGCTTGGGAGACCCAGTACTTC
>many|TRBD1|TRBJ1-4|TRBV11-2
CASSPTGEGKLFF
TGTGCCAGCAGTCCCACAGGGGAGGGAAAACTGTTTTTT
>many|.|TRBJ2-3|TRBV19
CASGGPVTTDTQYF
TGTGCCAGTGGGGGGCCGGTTACAACAGATACGCAGTATTTT
>.|.|TRBJ2-7|TRBV2
CASIQGRYKQYF
TGTGCCAGCATACAGGGAAGGTACAAGCAGTACTTC
>.|TRBD1|TRBJ2-7|TRBV18
CASSPRQGRSYEQYF
TGTGCCAGCTCACCACGACAGGGCCGCTCCTACGAGCAGTACTTC
>few|.|TRBJ2-3|TRBV19
CASSIIASTDTQYF
TGTGCCAGTAGTATTATAGCCAGCACAGATACGCAGTATTTT
>many|TRBD2|TRBJ2-1|TRBV20-1
CSASPGLAVTSYNEQFF
TGCAGTGCTAGTCCGGGACTAGCGGTTACGTCCTACAATGAGCAGTTCTTC
>many|.|TRBJ1-2|TRBV28
CASSLRDYGYTF
TGTGCCAGCAGTTTGAGGGACTATGGCTACACCTTC
>many|.|TRBJ1-2|TRBV7-6
CASSWGSPLSNYGYTF
TGTGCCAGCAGCTGGGGATCCCCTTTATCCAACTATGGCTACACCTTC
>many|TRBD1|TRBJ2-3|TRBV4-1
CASSQGAGGADTQYF
TGCGCCAGCAGCCAAGGGGCAGGGGGCGCAGATACGCAGTATTTT
>.|.|TRBJ2-1|TRBV10-3
CASSDSVGGLGEQFF
TGTGCCAGCAGTGACTCAGTGGGAGGCCTCGGTGAGCAGTTCTTC
>many|.|TRBJ1-1|TRBV7-9
CASSFMAEAFF
TGTGCCAGCAGCTTTATGGCTGAAGCTTTCTTT
>many|TRBD2|TRBJ2-7|TRBV12-3/TRBV12-4
CASRPGGRAAEQYF
TGTGCCAGCAGACCTGGCGGGAGGGCCGCCGAGCAGTACTTC
>many|TRBD2|TRBJ2-2|TRBV12-3/TRBV12-4
CASSFLLAGANTGELFF
TGTGCCAGCAGTTTCCTCCTCGCGGGAGCGAACACCGGGGAGCTGTTTTTT
>few|.|TRBJ1-2|TRBV12-3/TRBV12-4
CASSFGATNRETDGYTF
TGTGCCAGCAGCTTTGGAGCCACAAACCGGGAAACGGATGGCTACACCTTC
>many|.|TRBJ2-7|TRBV30
CAWSEALGARNEQYF
TGTGCCTGGAGCGAAGCCCTTGGGGCGAGGAACGAGCAGTACTTC
>few|.|TRBJ1-3|TRBV4-2
CASSQDRASRNTIYF
TGTGCCAGCAGCCAAGACAGGGCTAGCAGAAACACCATATATTTT
>many|TRBD2|TRBJ2-1|TRBV6-1
CASSGLAGEYNEQFF
TGTGCCAGCAGCGGACTAGCGGGAGAGTACAATGAGCAGTTCTTC
>few|.|TRBJ2-2|TRBV28
CATRGLNTGELFF
TGTGCCACCAGGGGCTTAAACACCGGGGAGCTGTTTTTT
>many|TRBD2|TRBJ2-1|TRBV7-9
CASSPSGLAGAEEQFF
TGTGCCAGCAGCCCATCAGGACTAGCGGGAGCTGAGGAGCAGTTCTTC
>many|.|TRBJ1-2|TRBV11-2
CASSSRARYEGYTF
TGTGCCAGCAGCTCCCGGGCCCGGTATGAAGGCTACACCTTC
>many|.|TRBJ1-1|TRBV30
CAWTAGGYNSAFF
TGTGCCTGGACCGCTGGGGGCTACAATAGTGCTTTCTTT
>many|TRBD1|TRBJ2-7|TRBV12-3/TRBV12-4
CASSPLYRGLRDEQYF
TGTGCCAGCAGTCCCCTCTACAGGGGGCTACGAGACGAGCAGTACTTC
>many|.|TRBJ1-2|TRBV3-1
CASSRTGASYGYTF
TGTGCCAGCAGCCGGACCGGGGCCTCCTATGGCTACACCTTC
>.|TRBD1|TRBJ2-5|TRBV19
CASSRDRGSAQYF
TGTGCCAGTAGCCGGGACAGAGGGTCGGCCCAGTACTTC
>many|.|TRBJ1-5|TRBV20-1
CSALGGTGTQHF
TGCAGTGCTTTGGGGGGTACGGGGACCCAGCATTTT